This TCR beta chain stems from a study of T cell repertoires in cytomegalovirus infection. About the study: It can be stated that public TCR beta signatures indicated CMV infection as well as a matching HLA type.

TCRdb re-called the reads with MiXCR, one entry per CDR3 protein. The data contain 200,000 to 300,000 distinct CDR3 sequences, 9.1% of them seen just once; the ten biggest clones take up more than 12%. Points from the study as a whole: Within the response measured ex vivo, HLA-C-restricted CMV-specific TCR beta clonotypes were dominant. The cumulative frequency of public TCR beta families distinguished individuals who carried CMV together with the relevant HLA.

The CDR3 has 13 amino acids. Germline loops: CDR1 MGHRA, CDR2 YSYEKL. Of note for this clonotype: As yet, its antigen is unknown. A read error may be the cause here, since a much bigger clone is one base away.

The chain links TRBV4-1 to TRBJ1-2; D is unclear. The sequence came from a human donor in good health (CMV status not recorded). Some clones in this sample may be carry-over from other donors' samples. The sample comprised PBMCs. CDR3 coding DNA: TGCGCCAGCAGCCAAGATCCTGACGCGCGTTCGCACTTC. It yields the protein CASSQDPDARSHF.